The sample holds a few counts of the clone carrying this T cell receptor beta chain. Its antigen is unknown. The observed sequence ends 3 residues before the CDR3 terminus, with the missing tail filled in from the germline J gene. This entry belongs to a study of T cell clonality in common variable immunodeficiency. Study-wide points: CVID subjects showed higher TCRbeta clonality than healthy controls.

Profiling relied on immunoSEQ multiplex PCR, and the TCRdb table lists in-frame clones only, not all of them. The sample has fewer than 50,000 clones, none seen only once. V was clipped by 3 bases and J by 2 bases, with 29 bases between them. The CDR3 covers 21 residues. The sequenced sample was peripheral blood mononuclear cells. The receptor's source is a person between 18 and 69 years old in good health. The chain joins TRBV7-1 to TRBJ2-4, with D perhaps matching TRBD2 (7 bases). TRBV7-1 is flagged as an ORF with uncertain function. The part of the CDR3 DNA that was read is TGTGCCAGCAGCTCCCGACTTGGCGGGGGCCCACCAACCCGAACCAAAAACATT. This translates into CASSSRLGGGPPTRTKNI. The entire CDR3 protein is CASSSRLGGGPPTRTKNIQYF.